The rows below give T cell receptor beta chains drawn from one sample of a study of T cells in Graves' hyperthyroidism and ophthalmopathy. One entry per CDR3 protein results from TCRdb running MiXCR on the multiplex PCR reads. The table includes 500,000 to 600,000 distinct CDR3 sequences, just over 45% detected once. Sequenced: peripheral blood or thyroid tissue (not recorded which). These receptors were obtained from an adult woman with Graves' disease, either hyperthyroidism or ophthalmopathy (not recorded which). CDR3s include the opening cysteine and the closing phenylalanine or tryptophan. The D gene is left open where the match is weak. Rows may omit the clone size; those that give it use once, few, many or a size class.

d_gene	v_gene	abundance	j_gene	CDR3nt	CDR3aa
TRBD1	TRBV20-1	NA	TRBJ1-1	TGCAGTGCGGGGGACAGGGATCAGGGGCCGGTCTTT	CSAGDRDQGPVF
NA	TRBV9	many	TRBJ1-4	TGTGCCAGCAGCGTGGGTTTGGGTGAAAAACTGTTTTTT	CASSVGLGEKLFF
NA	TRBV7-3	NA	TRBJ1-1	TGTGCCAGCAGAGATCTTAGTAGGGACGGAGATGAAGCTTTCTTT	CASRDLSRDGDEAFF
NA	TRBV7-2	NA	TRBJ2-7	TGTGCCAGCAGTCCAACATCCGGACGCGATAACTACGAGCAGTACTTC	CASSPTSGRDNYEQYF
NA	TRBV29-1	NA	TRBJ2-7	TGCAGCGTGGTACAGGGGAGGGACGAGCAGTACTTC	CSVVQGRDEQYF
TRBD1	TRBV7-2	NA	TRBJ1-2	TGTGCCAGCAGCCCGAGTCCCGGGACAGGGTATGGCTACACCTTC	CASSPSPGTGYGYTF
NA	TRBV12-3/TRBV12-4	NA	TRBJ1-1	TGTGCCAGCAGTTACACACCATACACTGAAGCTTTCTTT	CASSYTPYTEAFF
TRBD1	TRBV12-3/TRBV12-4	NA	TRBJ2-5	TGTGCCAGCAGACCTCAGGGGGTGAGAGAGACCCAGTACTTC	CASRPQGVRETQYF
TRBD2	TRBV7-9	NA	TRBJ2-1	TGTGCCAGCAGCTTACCGGGACTAGCGGGATCCCGCAATGAGCAGTTCTTC	CASSLPGLAGSRNEQFF
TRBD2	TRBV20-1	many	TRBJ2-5	TGCAGTGCCCGGACTAGCGGGAGGGCGTACCAAGAGACCCAGTACTTC	CSARTSGRAYQETQYF
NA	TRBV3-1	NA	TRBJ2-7	TGTGCCAGCAGCGACGGCGGGTGGAGCTCCTACGAGCAGTACTTC	CASSDGGWSSYEQYF
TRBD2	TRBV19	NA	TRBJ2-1	TGTGCCAGTAGTATAGGGGGGGGAAACTACAATGAGCAGTTCTTC	CASSIGGGNYNEQFF
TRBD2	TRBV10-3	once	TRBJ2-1	TGTGCCGTTCAGTGGGAGGGCAGGAATGAGCAGTTCTTC	CAVQWEGRNEQFF
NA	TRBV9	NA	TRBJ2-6	TGTGCCAGCAGCCGGGACGGCTGGGCCAACGTCCTGACTTTC	CASSRDGWANVLTF
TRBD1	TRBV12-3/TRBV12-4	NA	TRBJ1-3	TGTGCCAGCACACCGCCGGACAGGGGAGATGGAAACACCATATATTTT	CASTPPDRGDGNTIYF
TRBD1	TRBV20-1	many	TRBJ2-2	TGCAGTGCGACCGACAGGGGATACACCGGGGAGCTGTTTTTT	CSATDRGYTGELFF
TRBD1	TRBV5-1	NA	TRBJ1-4	TGCGCCAGCAGCACGACAGGACAGGGTACTAATGAAAAACTGTTTTTT	CASSTTGQGTNEKLFF
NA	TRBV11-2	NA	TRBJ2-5	TGTGCCAGCAGCTTTCAGATAGTGGAACAAGAGACCCAGTACTTC	CASSFQIVEQETQYF
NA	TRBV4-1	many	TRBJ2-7	TGCGCCAGCAGCCACCCCCATGGGGGTCTTGCCTACGAGCAGTACTTC	CASSHPHGGLAYEQYF
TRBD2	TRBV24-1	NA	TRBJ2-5	TGTGCCACCAGTGATCGGAACGAACTAGCGGGAGGGGGGAAAGAGACCCAGTACTTC	CATSDRNELAGGGKETQYF
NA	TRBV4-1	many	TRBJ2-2	TGCGCCAGCAGCCGAGGACCTTACACCGGGGAGCTGTTTTTT	CASSRGPYTGELFF
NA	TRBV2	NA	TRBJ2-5	TGTGCCAGCAGTGAAAGGGGGACCCAGTACTTC	CASSERGTQYF
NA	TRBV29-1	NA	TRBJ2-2	TGCAGCGTTGAGTTCGGTGCCGAGGCCGGGGAGCTGTTTTTT	CSVEFGAEAGELFF
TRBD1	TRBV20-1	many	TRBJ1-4	TGCAGTGCTGCCTCAGGGGGGGGTGAAAAACTGTTTTTT	CSAASGGGEKLFF
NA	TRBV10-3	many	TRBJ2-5	TGTGCCATCAGTGCTGGGCCAGTCGGGGGCAAAGAGACCCAGTACTTC	CAISAGPVGGKETQYF
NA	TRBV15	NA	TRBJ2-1	TGTGCCACCAGCAGACACTCCGGGGAGCAGTTCTTC	CATSRHSGEQFF
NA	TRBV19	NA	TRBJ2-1	TGTGCCACCAATCAGGGTTTCAATGAGCAGTTCTTC	CATNQGFNEQFF
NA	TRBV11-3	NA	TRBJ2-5	TGTGCCAGCAGCGCGGAATGTCGGGGCCAGCAAGAGACCCAGTACTTC	CASSAECRGQQETQYF
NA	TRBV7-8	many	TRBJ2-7	TGTGCCAGCAGCTTATACGAGGGCCTCTCCTACGAGCAGTACTTC	CASSLYEGLSYEQYF